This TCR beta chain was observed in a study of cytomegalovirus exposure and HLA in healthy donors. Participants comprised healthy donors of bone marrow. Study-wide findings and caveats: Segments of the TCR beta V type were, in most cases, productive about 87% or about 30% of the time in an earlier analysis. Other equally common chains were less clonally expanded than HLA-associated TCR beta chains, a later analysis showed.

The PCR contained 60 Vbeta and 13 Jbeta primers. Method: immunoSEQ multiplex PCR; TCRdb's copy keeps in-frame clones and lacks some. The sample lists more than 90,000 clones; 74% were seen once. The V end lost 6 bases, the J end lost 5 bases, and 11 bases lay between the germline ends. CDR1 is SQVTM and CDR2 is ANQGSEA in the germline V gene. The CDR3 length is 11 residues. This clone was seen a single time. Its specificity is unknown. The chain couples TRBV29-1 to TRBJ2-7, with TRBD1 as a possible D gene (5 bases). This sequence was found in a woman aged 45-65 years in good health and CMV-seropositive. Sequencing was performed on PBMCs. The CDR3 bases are TGCAGCGTCTCGGACAATGACGAGCAGTACTTC. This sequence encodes CSVSDNDEQYF.